The rows below give T cell receptor beta chains drawn from one sample of a study of blood T cells in healthy people across ages. MiXCR was run by TCRdb on the 5' RACE reads, yielding one entry per CDR3 protein. This table holds approximately 760,000 distinct CDR3 sequences, more than 20% found once. This same sample was also taken into another study, of T cells of mothers and their children.

Input material: blood. These receptor sequences come from a boy aged 5-17 years in good health. Both conserved end residues are part of each CDR3. The D gene is left open where the match is weak. Clone size is not always given. Where it is, it says once, few, many or a class for expanded clones.

clone size: few
J gene: TRBJ2-3
V gene: TRBV28
D gene: .
CDR3 length: 15
CDR3 DNA: TGTGCCAGCAGTTTATCCACTACAGGGAGGGATACGCAGTATTTT
CDR3 protein: CASSLSTTGRDTQYF

clone size: .
J gene: TRBJ1-1
V gene: TRBV29-1
D gene: TRBD1
CDR3 length: 13
CDR3 DNA: TGCAGCGGTGGACAGGGGGGTAACACTGAAGCTTTCTTT
CDR3 protein: CSGGQGGNTEAFF

clone size: .
J gene: TRBJ2-5
V gene: TRBV12-3/TRBV12-4
D gene: .
CDR3 length: 14
CDR3 DNA: TGTGCCAGCAGTTTATCGTTACAACAAGAGACCCAGTACTTC
CDR3 protein: CASSLSLQQETQYF

clone size: .
J gene: TRBJ2-5
V gene: TRBV11-2
D gene: TRBD2
CDR3 length: 19
CDR3 DNA: TGTGCCAGCAGCTTCCGAGGACTAGCGGGGGAGAAAGTTCAAGAGACCCAGTACTTC
CDR3 protein: CASSFRGLAGEKVQETQYF

clone size: .
J gene: TRBJ1-4
V gene: TRBV6-1
D gene: .
CDR3 length: 13
CDR3 DNA: TGTGCCAGCCGGGAAAGATTTAATGAAAAACTGTTTTTT
CDR3 protein: CASRERFNEKLFF

clone size: .
J gene: TRBJ1-2
V gene: TRBV10-3
D gene: .
CDR3 length: 15
CDR3 DNA: TGTGCCATCAGTGAGCCCTACACAGGGAATTGGGGCTACACCTTC
CDR3 protein: CAISEPYTGNWGYTF

clone size: few
J gene: TRBJ1-6
V gene: TRBV5-5
D gene: .
CDR3 length: 15
CDR3 DNA: TGTGCCAGCAGCTTGGCGGGGTGGTACGGTTCACCCCTCCACTTT
CDR3 protein: CASSLAGWYGSPLHF

clone size: few
J gene: TRBJ2-7
V gene: TRBV20-1
D gene: TRBD1
CDR3 length: 14
CDR3 DNA: TGCAGTGCTAGAGCCCCGGACAGGTCCTACGAGCAGTACTTC
CDR3 protein: CSARAPDRSYEQYF

clone size: few
J gene: TRBJ1-4
V gene: TRBV6-1
D gene: TRBD1
CDR3 length: 16
CDR3 DNA: TGTGCCAGCAGTGCCGAGCACAGGGGGCGAGGCGAAAAACTGTTTTTT
CDR3 protein: CASSAEHRGRGEKLFF

clone size: few
J gene: TRBJ2-1
V gene: TRBV5-1
D gene: .
CDR3 length: 13
CDR3 DNA: TGCGCCAGCAGCACCGGGACTGACAATGAGCAGTTCTTC
CDR3 protein: CASSTGTDNEQFF

clone size: few
J gene: TRBJ2-1
V gene: TRBV7-2
D gene: TRBD2
CDR3 length: 16
CDR3 DNA: TGTGCCAGCAGCTTAGTACTAGCGGAGCCCTACAATGAGCAGTTCTTC
CDR3 protein: CASSLVLAEPYNEQFF

clone size: few
J gene: TRBJ1-5
V gene: TRBV7-2
D gene: .
CDR3 length: 16
CDR3 DNA: TGTGCCAGCAGTTCGAGTCGTGTCAGGAGGGACCAGCCCCAGCATTTT
CDR3 protein: CASSSSRVRRDQPQHF

clone size: .
J gene: TRBJ2-5
V gene: TRBV12-3/TRBV12-4
D gene: TRBD1
CDR3 length: 13
CDR3 DNA: TGTGCCAGCAGTGCCTACAGGGGAGAGACCCAGTACTTC
CDR3 protein: CASSAYRGETQYF

clone size: few
J gene: TRBJ1-5
V gene: TRBV2
D gene: .
CDR3 length: 14
CDR3 DNA: TGTGCCAGCAGTGATGAAGGGTTTAAGGAGCCCCAGCATTTT
CDR3 protein: CASSDEGFKEPQHF

clone size: few
J gene: TRBJ2-3
V gene: TRBV6-5
D gene: TRBD2
CDR3 length: 16
CDR3 DNA: TGTGCCAGCAGTTACTCTTCCGGGGGGTTCACAGATACGCAGTATTTT
CDR3 protein: CASSYSSGGFTDTQYF

clone size: .
J gene: TRBJ2-7
V gene: TRBV5-1
D gene: .
CDR3 length: 13
CDR3 DNA: TGCGCCAGCAGCTTGGAGGAGAGCTACGAGCAGTACTTC
CDR3 protein: CASSLEESYEQYF

clone size: many
J gene: TRBJ2-7
V gene: TRBV27
D gene: TRBD1
CDR3 length: 15
CDR3 DNA: TGTGCCAGCAGCTTATCCGGACAGGGGGCCTACGAGCAGTACTTC
CDR3 protein: CASSLSGQGAYEQYF

clone size: few
J gene: TRBJ1-2
V gene: TRBV19
D gene: .
CDR3 length: 12
CDR3 DNA: TGTGCCAGTAATACCGGGACATTGGGCTACACCTTC
CDR3 protein: CASNTGTLGYTF

clone size: many
J gene: TRBJ2-5
V gene: TRBV6-5
D gene: TRBD2
CDR3 length: 15
CDR3 DNA: TGTGCCAGCAGTTACTCGGGACTAGGGGGGGAGACCCAGTACTTC
CDR3 protein: CASSYSGLGGETQYF

clone size: few
J gene: TRBJ2-2
V gene: TRBV5-5
D gene: .
CDR3 length: 15
CDR3 DNA: TGTGCCAGCAGCTTGATCCAGCCGAACACCGGGGAGCTGTTTTTT
CDR3 protein: CASSLIQPNTGELFF

clone size: .
J gene: TRBJ2-1
V gene: TRBV20-1
D gene: .
CDR3 length: 15
CDR3 DNA: TGCAGTGCTAGAGATCAGGAGGGAATTACATATGAGCAGTTCTTC
CDR3 protein: CSARDQEGITYEQFF

clone size: .
J gene: TRBJ1-4
V gene: TRBV29-1
D gene: .
CDR3 length: 15
CDR3 DNA: TGCAGCGTAAGAAGGTCCGGAACGGCTAATGAAAAACTGTTTTTT
CDR3 protein: CSVRRSGTANEKLFF

clone size: .
J gene: TRBJ2-2
V gene: TRBV10-3
D gene: .
CDR3 length: 16
CDR3 DNA: TGTGCCATCAAACCTAGCAACAATTCAAACACCGGGGAGCTGTTTTTT
CDR3 protein: CAIKPSNNSNTGELFF

clone size: .
J gene: TRBJ1-1
V gene: TRBV11-3
D gene: .
CDR3 length: 15
CDR3 DNA: TGTGCCAGCAGCTTAGATGCGGGGGTGGTCACTGAAGCTTTCTTT
CDR3 protein: CASSLDAGVVTEAFF

clone size: many
J gene: TRBJ2-1
V gene: TRBV7-9
D gene: TRBD2
CDR3 length: 13
CDR3 DNA: TGTGCCAGCAGCTTAGGACTAGCCAATGAGCAGTTCTTC
CDR3 protein: CASSLGLANEQFF

clone size: .
J gene: TRBJ1-1
V gene: TRBV19
D gene: .
CDR3 length: 15
CDR3 DNA: TGTGCCAGTAGTATAGCGGGGAACCCGAACGATGAAGCTTTCTTT
CDR3 protein: CASSIAGNPNDEAFF

clone size: .
J gene: TRBJ2-5
V gene: TRBV3-1
D gene: .
CDR3 length: 14
CDR3 DNA: TGTGCCAGCAGCCCCTCGGACTCGGTTGAGACCCAGTACTTC
CDR3 protein: CASSPSDSVETQYF

clone size: few
J gene: TRBJ1-1
V gene: TRBV4-3
D gene: .
CDR3 length: 16
CDR3 DNA: TGCGCCAGCAGCCGAGGAGAAACCCTAAGGGACACTGAAGCTTTCTTT
CDR3 protein: CASSRGETLRDTEAFF

clone size: .
J gene: TRBJ2-1
V gene: TRBV20-1
D gene: TRBD2
CDR3 length: 13
CDR3 DNA: TGCAGTGCTCTAGGGACTACCGGCAATGAGCAGTTCTTC
CDR3 protein: CSALGTTGNEQFF

clone size: few
J gene: TRBJ1-5
V gene: TRBV10-3
D gene: .
CDR3 length: 14
CDR3 DNA: TGTGCCATCAGCGAAGACCTTAGCAATCAGCCCCAGCATTTT
CDR3 protein: CAISEDLSNQPQHF

clone size: many
J gene: TRBJ2-5
V gene: TRBV18
D gene: .
CDR3 length: 13
CDR3 DNA: TGTGCCAGCTTAGGGGGAACGGAAGAGACCCAGTACTTC
CDR3 protein: CASLGGTEETQYF

clone size: .
J gene: TRBJ2-7
V gene: TRBV29-1
D gene: TRBD1
CDR3 length: 16
CDR3 DNA: TGCAGCGTTGCATGGGGAGACAGGGCGGTATCCTACGAGCAGTACTTC
CDR3 protein: CSVAWGDRAVSYEQYF

clone size: .
J gene: TRBJ2-1
V gene: TRBV6-5
D gene: .
CDR3 length: 13
CDR3 DNA: TGTGCCAGTACGAGGGGGAACTACAATGAGCAGTTCTTC
CDR3 protein: CASTRGNYNEQFF

clone size: few
J gene: TRBJ2-4
V gene: TRBV7-2
D gene: TRBD1
CDR3 length: 18
CDR3 DNA: TGTGCCAGCAGCTATAGATCCGGGACAGGGGGCGCAAAAAACATTCAGTACTTC
CDR3 protein: CASSYRSGTGGAKNIQYF

clone size: .
J gene: TRBJ1-3
V gene: TRBV7-3
D gene: TRBD1
CDR3 length: 15
CDR3 DNA: TGTGCCAGCAGCCAGGGGGCCGTCTCTGGAAACACCATATATTTT
CDR3 protein: CASSQGAVSGNTIYF

clone size: .
J gene: TRBJ2-5
V gene: TRBV6-1
D gene: .
CDR3 length: 14
CDR3 DNA: TGTGCCAGCAGTGAAGTGGGCAGGTCGGAGACCCAGTACTTC
CDR3 protein: CASSEVGRSETQYF

clone size: .
J gene: TRBJ2-5
V gene: TRBV5-1
D gene: .
CDR3 length: 14
CDR3 DNA: TGCGCCAGCAGCTCTACAGATTTCCAAGAGACCCAGTACTTC
CDR3 protein: CASSSTDFQETQYF

clone size: .
J gene: TRBJ2-3
V gene: TRBV11-2
D gene: .
CDR3 length: 15
CDR3 DNA: TGTGCCAGCAGCTTGATCAGCTCTAGCACAGATACGCAGTATTTT
CDR3 protein: CASSLISSSTDTQYF

clone size: .
J gene: TRBJ2-7
V gene: TRBV6-2/TRBV6-3
D gene: .
CDR3 length: 14
CDR3 DNA: TGTGCCAGCAGATCAGACATTATCCAGCACGAGCAGTACTTC
CDR3 protein: CASRSDIIQHEQYF

clone size: few
J gene: TRBJ2-3
V gene: TRBV4-1
D gene: TRBD2
CDR3 length: 15
CDR3 DNA: TGCGCCAGCAGCCAAGAACGGCGGGAGACAGATACGCAGTATTTT
CDR3 protein: CASSQERRETDTQYF

clone size: few
J gene: TRBJ2-4
V gene: TRBV28
D gene: .
CDR3 length: 14
CDR3 DNA: TGTGCCAGCAGAGACAGGTTAGCCAAAAACATTCAGTACTTC
CDR3 protein: CASRDRLAKNIQYF

clone size: .
J gene: TRBJ2-7
V gene: TRBV14
D gene: TRBD2
CDR3 length: 14
CDR3 DNA: TGTGCCAGCAGCCCGGGACTAGCGTTTATTGAGCAGTACTTC
CDR3 protein: CASSPGLAFIEQYF

clone size: .
J gene: TRBJ1-5
V gene: TRBV6-1
D gene: TRBD1
CDR3 length: 16
CDR3 DNA: TGTGCCAGCAACCTATTGGACAGGCTGACAAATCAGCCCCAGCATTTT
CDR3 protein: CASNLLDRLTNQPQHF

clone size: .
J gene: TRBJ1-1
V gene: TRBV5-5
D gene: TRBD1
CDR3 length: 13
CDR3 DNA: TGTGCCAGCAGCCCGGGACAGGGGGCGTCGGCTTTCTTT
CDR3 protein: CASSPGQGASAFF

clone size: .
J gene: TRBJ2-5
V gene: TRBV29-1
D gene: TRBD2
CDR3 length: 15
CDR3 DNA: TGCAGCGTTGAGCTCGTAGCGGGACTATACAATGAGCAGTACTTC
CDR3 protein: CSVELVAGLYNEQYF

clone size: once
J gene: TRBJ1-5
V gene: TRBV6-6
D gene: TRBD1
CDR3 length: 13
CDR3 DNA: TGTGCCGGCGCAGGGGGAGAGTTTCAGCCCCAGCATTTT
CDR3 protein: CAGAGGEFQPQHF

clone size: .
J gene: TRBJ2-7
V gene: TRBV12-3/TRBV12-4
D gene: .
CDR3 length: 13
CDR3 DNA: TGTGCCAGCAGTTTAGGGGTAGCAAGCGAGCAGTACTTC
CDR3 protein: CASSLGVASEQYF

clone size: .
J gene: TRBJ2-1
V gene: TRBV7-3
D gene: .
CDR3 length: 14
CDR3 DNA: TGTGCCAGCAGCTTAAGTCTCTCTAACAATGAGCAGTTCTTC
CDR3 protein: CASSLSLSNNEQFF

clone size: .
J gene: TRBJ1-4
V gene: TRBV2
D gene: TRBD1
CDR3 length: 16
CDR3 DNA: TGTGCCAGCAGTGATACTGACAGGGGAACTAATGAAAAACTGTTTTTT
CDR3 protein: CASSDTDRGTNEKLFF

clone size: .
J gene: TRBJ1-5
V gene: TRBV10-3
D gene: .
CDR3 length: 17
CDR3 DNA: TGTGCCATCAGTGAGAAACTAGAAGGGCCGGCTAGGCAGCCCCAGCATTTT
CDR3 protein: CAISEKLEGPARQPQHF

clone size: few
J gene: TRBJ1-2
V gene: TRBV25-1
D gene: .
CDR3 length: 15
CDR3 DNA: TGTGCCAGCAGTGAATGGGCAGGTCCCAACTATGGCTACACCTTC
CDR3 protein: CASSEWAGPNYGYTF